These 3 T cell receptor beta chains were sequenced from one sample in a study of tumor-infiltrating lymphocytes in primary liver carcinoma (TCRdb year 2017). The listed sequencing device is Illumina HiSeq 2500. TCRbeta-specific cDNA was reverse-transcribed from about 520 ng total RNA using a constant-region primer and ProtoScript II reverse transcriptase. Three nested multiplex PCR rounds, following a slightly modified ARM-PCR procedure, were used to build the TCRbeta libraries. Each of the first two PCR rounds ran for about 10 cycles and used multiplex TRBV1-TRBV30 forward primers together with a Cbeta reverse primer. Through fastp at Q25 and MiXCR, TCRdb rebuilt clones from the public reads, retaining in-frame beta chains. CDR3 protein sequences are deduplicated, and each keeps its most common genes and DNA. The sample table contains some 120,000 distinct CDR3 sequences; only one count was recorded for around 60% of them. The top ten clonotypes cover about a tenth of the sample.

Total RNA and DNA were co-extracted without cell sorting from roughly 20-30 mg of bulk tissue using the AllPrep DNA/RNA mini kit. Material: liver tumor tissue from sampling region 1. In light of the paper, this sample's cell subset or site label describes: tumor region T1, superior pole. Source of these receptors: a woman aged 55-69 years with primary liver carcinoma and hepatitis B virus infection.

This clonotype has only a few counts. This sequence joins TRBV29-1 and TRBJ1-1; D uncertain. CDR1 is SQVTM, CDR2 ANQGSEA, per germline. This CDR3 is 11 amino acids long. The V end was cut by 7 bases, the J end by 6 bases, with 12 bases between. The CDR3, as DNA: TGCAGCGCTGATTCGGATGCTGAAGCTTTCTTT. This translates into CSADSDAEAFF.

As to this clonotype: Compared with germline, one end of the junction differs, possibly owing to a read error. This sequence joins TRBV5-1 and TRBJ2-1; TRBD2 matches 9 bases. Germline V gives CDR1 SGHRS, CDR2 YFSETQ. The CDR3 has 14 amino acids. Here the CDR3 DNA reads TGCGTCAGCAGCTTTAGCGGGAGTAGGAATGAGCAGCTCTTC. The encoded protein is CVSSFSGSRNEQLF.

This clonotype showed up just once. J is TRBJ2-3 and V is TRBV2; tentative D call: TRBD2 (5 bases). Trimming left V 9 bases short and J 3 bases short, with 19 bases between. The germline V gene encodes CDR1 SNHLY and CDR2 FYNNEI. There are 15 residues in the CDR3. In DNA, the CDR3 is TGTGCCAGAAGTCGGCGGGTCCGGACTACAGATACGCAGTATTTT. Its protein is CARSRRVRTTDTQYF.